This TCR beta chain stems from a study of control samples from healthy donors and cancer patients (dated by TCRdb to about 2020). To note about this clone: This receptor's antigen is unknown. Per-base qualities were not stored, and no clone one base away is much larger.

Libraries came from the immunoSEQ multiplex PCR assay. The clones in this table, taken by TCRdb from immuneACCESS, are in-frame only. Not every clone is retained; where verified, under half of the shortfall comes from an unresolved V gene, and the cause of the rest is unknown. Recorded for this sample are 210,000 or so clones; around 90% of them occurred a single time. The ten most abundant clones make up about 1.7% of the sample. Via the germline V gene, CDR1 is MGHRA and CDR2 YSYEKL. The junction carries 14 bases between V and J, which are trimmed by 2 bases and 10 bases respectively. Spanning cysteine to phenylalanine, the CDR3 consists of 13 amino acids. The entry retains the CDR3 DNA only, 39 bases that are in frame from base 1.

The chain employs TRBV4-1 and TRBJ1-1, with TRBD1 as a weak D call on 5 bases. The sequence derives from a man younger than 45 in good health. Input material: blood. The nucleotide sequence reads as follows: TGCGCCAGCAGCCAAACAGGCGCTCTAACAGCTTTCTTT. It encodes CASSQTGALTAFF.